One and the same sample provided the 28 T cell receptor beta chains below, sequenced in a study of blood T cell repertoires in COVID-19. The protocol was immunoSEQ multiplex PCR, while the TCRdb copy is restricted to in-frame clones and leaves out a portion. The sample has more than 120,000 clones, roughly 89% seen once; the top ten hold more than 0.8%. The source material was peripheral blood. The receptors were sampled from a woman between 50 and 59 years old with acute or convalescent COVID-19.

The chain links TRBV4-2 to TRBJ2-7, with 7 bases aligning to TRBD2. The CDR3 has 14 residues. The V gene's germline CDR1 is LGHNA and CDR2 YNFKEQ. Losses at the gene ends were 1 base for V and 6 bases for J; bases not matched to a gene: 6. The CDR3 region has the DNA TGTGCCAGCAGCCAAGTTTCTAGCGGAGGCGAGCAGTACTTC. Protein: CASSQVSSGGEQYF.

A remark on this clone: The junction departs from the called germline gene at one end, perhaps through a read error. As DNA, the CDR3 is TGTGCCAGCAGCTACACGGCGGGGACTTCATTT. Translation: CASSYTAGTSF. The V call is TRBV7-9, the J call TRBJ2-3, with D perhaps TRBD2 (6 bases). Germline CDR1 SEHNR, CDR2 FQNEAQ (reference sequence). The CDR3 extends over 11 amino acids.

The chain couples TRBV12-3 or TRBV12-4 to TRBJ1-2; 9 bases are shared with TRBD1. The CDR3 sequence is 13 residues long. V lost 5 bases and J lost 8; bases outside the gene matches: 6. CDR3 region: CASSMDRGYGYTF. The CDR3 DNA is TGTGCCAGCAGTATGGACAGGGGATACGGCTACACCTTC.

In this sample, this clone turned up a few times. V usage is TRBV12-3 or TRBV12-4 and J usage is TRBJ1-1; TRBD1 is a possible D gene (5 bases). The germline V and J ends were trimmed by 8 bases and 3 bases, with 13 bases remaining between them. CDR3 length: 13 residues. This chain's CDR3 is CASGRQTYTEAFF. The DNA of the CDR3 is TGTGCCAGCGGTCGACAGACCTACACTGAAGCTTTCTTT.

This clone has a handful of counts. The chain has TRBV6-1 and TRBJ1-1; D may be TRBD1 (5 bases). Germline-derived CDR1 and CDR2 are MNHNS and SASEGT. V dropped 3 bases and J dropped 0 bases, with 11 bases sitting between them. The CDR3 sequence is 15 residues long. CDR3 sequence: CASSDHDRMNTEAFF. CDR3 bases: TGTGCCAGCAGTGATCATGACAGAATGAACACTGAAGCTTTCTTT.

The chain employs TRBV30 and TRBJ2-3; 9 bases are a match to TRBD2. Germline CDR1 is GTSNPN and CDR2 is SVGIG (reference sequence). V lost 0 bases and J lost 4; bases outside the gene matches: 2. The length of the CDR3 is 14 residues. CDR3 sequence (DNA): TGTGCCTGGAGTGTTATAGCGGGGGCAGATACGCAGTATTTT. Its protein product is CAWSVIAGADTQYF.

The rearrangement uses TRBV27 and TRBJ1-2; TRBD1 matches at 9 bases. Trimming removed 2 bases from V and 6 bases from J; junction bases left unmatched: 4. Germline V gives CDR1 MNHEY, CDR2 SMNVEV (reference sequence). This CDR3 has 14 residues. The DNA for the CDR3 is TGTGCCAGCAGTTTAGGGGGGACAGGGAATGGCTACACCTTC. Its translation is CASSLGGTGNGYTF.

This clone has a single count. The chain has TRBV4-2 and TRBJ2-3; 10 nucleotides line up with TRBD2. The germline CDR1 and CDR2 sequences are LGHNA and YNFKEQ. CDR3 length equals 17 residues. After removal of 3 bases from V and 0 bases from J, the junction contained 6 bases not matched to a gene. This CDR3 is CASSQIAGGTSTDTQYF. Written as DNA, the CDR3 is TGTGCCAGCAGCCAGATAGCGGGGGGTACTAGCACAGATACGCAGTATTTT.

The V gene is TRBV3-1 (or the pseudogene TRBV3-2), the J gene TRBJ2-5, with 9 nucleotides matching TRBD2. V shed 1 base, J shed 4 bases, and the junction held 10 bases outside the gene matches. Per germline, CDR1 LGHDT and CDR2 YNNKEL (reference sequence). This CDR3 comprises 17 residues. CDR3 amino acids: CASSQGTSGRRGETQYF. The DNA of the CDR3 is TGTGCCAGCAGCCAAGGAACTAGCGGGCGGCGGGGAGAGACCCAGTACTTC.

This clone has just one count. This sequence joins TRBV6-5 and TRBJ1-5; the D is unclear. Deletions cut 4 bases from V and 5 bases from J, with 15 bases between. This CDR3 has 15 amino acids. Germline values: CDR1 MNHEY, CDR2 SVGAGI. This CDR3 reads CASSLGVGSHQPQHF. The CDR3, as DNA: TGTGCCAGCAGTTTGGGAGTGGGCTCTCATCAGCCCCAGCATTTT.

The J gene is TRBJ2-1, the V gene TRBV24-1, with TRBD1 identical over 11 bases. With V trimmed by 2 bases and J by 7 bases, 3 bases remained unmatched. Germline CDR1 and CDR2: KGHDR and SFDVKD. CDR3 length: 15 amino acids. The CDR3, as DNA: TGTGCCACCAGTGATTGGGACAGGGGGGGGAATGAGCAGTTCTTC. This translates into CATSDWDRGGNEQFF.

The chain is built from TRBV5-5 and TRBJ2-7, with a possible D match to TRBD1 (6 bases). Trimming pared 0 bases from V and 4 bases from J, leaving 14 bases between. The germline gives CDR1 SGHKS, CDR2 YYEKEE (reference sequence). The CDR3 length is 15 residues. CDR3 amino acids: CASSLADSWRYEQYF. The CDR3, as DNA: TGTGCCAGCAGCTTGGCGGACAGTTGGAGGTACGAGCAGTACTTC.

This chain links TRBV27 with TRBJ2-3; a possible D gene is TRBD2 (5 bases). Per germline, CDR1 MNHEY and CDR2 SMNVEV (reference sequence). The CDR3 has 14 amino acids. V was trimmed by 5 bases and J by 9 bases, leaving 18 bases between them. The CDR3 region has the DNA TGTGCCAGCAGTCCTTTGGACCTTACGGGAACGCAGTATTTT. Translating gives CASSPLDLTGTQYF.

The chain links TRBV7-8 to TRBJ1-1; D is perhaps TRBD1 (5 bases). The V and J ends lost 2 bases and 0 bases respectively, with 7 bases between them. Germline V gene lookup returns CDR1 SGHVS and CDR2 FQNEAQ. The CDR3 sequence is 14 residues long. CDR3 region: CASSLPGLNTEAFF. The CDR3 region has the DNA TGTGCCAGCAGCTTACCAGGGTTGAACACTGAAGCTTTCTTT.

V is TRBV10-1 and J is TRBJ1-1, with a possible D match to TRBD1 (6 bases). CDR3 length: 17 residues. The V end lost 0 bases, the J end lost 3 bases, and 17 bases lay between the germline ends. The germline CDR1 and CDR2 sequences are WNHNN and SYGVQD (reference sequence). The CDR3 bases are TGCGCCAGCAGTGAGTCGAAGGGGGTCCCTGGCGACACTGAAGCTTTCTTT. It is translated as CASSESKGVPGDTEAFF.

The CDR3 reads CASRASGTDSYGYTF. CDR3 nucleotide sequence: TGTGCCAGCAGAGCCTCCGGGACAGACAGCTATGGCTACACCTTC. The chain links TRBV6-5 to TRBJ1-2, with 7 positions matching TRBD1. The CDR3 length is 15 residues. V shed 6 bases, J shed 4 bases, and the junction held 11 bases outside the gene matches. The germline CDR1 and CDR2 sequences are MNHEY and SVGAGI.

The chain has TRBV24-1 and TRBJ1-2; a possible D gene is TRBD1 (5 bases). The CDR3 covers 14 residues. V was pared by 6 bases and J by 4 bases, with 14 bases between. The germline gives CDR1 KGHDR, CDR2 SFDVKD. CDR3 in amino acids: CATSSPDRFYGYTF. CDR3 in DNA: TGTGCCACCAGTAGCCCAGACAGATTCTATGGCTACACCTTC.

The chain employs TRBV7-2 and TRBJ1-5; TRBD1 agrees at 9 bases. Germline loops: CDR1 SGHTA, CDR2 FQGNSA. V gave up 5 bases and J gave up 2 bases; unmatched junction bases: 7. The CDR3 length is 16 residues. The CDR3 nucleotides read TGTGCCAGCAGCCCCCCCAGGACAGGGGGCAATCAGCCCCAGCATTTT. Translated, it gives CASSPPRTGGNQPQHF.

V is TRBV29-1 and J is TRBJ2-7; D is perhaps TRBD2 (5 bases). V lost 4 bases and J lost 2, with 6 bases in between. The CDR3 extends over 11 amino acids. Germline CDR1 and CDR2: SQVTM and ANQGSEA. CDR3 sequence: CSVGEPYEQYF. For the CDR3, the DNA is TGCAGCGTTGGGGAGCCCTACGAGCAGTACTTC.

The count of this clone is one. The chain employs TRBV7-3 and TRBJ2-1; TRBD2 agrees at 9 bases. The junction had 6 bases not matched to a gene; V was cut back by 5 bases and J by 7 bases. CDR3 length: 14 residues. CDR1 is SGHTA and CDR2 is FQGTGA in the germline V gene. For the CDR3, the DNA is TGTGCCAGCAGCCCTAGCGGGGCTAGGAATGAGCAGTTCTTC. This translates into CASSPSGARNEQFF. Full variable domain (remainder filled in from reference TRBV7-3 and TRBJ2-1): GAGVSQTPSNKVTEKGKYVELRCDPISGHTALYWYRQSLGQGPEFLIYFQGTGAADDSGLPNDRFFAVRPEGSVSTLKIQRTERGDSAVYLCASSPSGARNEQFFGPGTRLTVL.

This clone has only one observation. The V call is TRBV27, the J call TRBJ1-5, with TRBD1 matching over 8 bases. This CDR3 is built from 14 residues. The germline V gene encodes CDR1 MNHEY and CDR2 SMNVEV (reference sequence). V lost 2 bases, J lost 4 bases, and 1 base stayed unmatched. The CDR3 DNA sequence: TGTGCCAGCAGTTTAGGACAGGGAAATCAGCCCCAGCATTTT. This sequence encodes CASSLGQGNQPQHF.

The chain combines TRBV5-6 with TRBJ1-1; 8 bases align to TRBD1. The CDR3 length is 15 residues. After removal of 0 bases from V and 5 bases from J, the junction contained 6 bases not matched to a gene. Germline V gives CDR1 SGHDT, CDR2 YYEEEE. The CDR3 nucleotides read TGTGCCAGCAGCTTGGTGACAGGGGCGGTAACTGAAGCTTTCTTT. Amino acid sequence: CASSLVTGAVTEAFF.

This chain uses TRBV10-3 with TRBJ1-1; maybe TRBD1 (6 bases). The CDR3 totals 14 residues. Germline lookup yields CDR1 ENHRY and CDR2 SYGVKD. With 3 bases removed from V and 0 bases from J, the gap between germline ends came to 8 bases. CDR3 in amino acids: CAISDRGLNTEAFF. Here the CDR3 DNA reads TGTGCCATCAGTGACAGGGGCCTGAACACTGAAGCTTTCTTT.

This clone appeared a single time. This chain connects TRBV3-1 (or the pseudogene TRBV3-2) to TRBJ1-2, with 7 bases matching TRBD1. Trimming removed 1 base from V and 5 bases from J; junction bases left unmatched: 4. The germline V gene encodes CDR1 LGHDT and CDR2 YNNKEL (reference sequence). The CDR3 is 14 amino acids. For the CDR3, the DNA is TGTGCCAGCAGCCAAGGACAGGGCGTTTATGGCTACACCTTC. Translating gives CASSQGQGVYGYTF.

CDR3 loop: CASSFGHEQYF. Written as DNA, the CDR3 is TGTGCCAGCAGCTTTGGCCACGAGCAGTACTTC. J is TRBJ2-7 and V is TRBV5-4; D call uncertain. There are 11 residues in the CDR3. The germline V gene encodes CDR1 SGHNT and CDR2 YYREEE (reference sequence). V gave up 2 bases and J gave up 5 bases, with 5 bases separating them.

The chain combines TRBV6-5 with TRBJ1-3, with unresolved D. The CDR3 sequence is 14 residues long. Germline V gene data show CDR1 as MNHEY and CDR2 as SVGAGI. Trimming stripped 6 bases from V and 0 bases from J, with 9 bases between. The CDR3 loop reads CASSFSGSGNTIYF. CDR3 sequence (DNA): TGTGCCAGCAGCTTTAGTGGCTCTGGAAACACCATATATTTT.

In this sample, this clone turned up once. CDR3: CAWATDRGTGELFF. The CDR3, as DNA: TGTGCCTGGGCTACAGACAGGGGCACCGGGGAGCTGTTTTTT. The chain carries TRBV30 and TRBJ2-2, with 8 bases that match TRBD1. The V and J ends lost 5 bases and 4 bases, in that order; junction bases with no gene match: 6. Germline V gene lookup returns CDR1 GTSNPN and CDR2 SVGIG (reference sequence). This CDR3 is 14 amino acids long.

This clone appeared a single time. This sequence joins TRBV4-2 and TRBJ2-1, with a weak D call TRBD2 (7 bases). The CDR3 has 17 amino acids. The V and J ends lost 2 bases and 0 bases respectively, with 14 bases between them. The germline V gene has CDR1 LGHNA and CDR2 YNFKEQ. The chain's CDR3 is CASSQPEGGSSYNEQFF. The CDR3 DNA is TGTGCCAGCAGCCAACCGGAGGGGGGGAGCTCCTACAATGAGCAGTTCTTC.